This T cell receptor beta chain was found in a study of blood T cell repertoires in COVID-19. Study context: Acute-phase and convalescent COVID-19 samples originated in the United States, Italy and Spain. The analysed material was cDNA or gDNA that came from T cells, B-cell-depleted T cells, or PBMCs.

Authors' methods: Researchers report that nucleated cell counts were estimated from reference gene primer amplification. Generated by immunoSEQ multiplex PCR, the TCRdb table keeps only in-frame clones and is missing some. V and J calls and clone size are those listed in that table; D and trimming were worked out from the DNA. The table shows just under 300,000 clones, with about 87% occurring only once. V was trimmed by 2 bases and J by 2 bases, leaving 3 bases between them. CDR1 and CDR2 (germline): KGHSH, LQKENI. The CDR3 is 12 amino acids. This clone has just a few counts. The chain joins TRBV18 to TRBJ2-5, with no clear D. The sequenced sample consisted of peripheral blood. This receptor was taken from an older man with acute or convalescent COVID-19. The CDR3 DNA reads TGTGCCAGCTCACCAGTACAAGAGACCCAGTACTTC. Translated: CASSPVQETQYF.